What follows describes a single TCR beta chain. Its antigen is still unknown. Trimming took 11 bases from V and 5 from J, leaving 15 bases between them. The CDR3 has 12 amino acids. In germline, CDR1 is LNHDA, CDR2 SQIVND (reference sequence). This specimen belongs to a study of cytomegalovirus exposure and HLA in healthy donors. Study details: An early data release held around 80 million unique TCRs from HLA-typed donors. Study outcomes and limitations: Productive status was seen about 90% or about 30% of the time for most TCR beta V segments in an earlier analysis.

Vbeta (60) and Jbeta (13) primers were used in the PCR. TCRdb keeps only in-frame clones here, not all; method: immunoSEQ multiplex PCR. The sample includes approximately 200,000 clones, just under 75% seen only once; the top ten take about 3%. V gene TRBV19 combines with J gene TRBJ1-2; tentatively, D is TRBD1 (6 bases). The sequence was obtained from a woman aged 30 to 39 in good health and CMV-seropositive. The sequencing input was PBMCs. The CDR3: CAGLQGRYGYTF. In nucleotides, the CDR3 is TGTGCCGGATTACAGGGTCGGTATGGCTACACCTTC.